This T cell receptor beta chain is drawn from a study of blood T cell repertoires in COVID-19. The data were produced by immunoSEQ multiplex PCR, yet TCRdb's version contains in-frame clones alone and is incomplete. The sample consists of around 450,000 clones, roughly 87% of them appearing once. The CDR3 is 14 amino acids. Trimming at V came to 5 bases and at J to 7 bases, leaving 10 bases not matched to a gene. Germline CDR1 is SGHTA and CDR2 is FQGTGA. Source material: PBMCs or T cells enriched from blood (not recorded which). The origin of this receptor is a woman aged 18-35 years with acute COVID-19. V and J are TRBV7-3 and TRBJ2-7; 8 bases align to TRBD1. CDR3 in amino acids: CASSPWDRLGEQYF. DNA of the CDR3: TGTGCCAGCAGCCCCTGGGACAGGTTGGGAGAGCAGTACTTC.